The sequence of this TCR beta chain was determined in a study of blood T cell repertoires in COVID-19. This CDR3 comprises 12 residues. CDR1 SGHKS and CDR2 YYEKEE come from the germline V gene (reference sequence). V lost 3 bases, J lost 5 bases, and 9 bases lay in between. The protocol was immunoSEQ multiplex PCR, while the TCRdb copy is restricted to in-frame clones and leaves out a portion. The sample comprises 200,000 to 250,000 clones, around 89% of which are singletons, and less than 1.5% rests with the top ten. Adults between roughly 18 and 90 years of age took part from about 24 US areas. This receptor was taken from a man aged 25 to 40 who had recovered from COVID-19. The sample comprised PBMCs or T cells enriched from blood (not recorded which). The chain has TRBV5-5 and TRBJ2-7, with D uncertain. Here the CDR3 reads CASSSQTDEQYF. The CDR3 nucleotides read TGTGCCAGCAGCTCGCAGACTGACGAGCAGTACTTC. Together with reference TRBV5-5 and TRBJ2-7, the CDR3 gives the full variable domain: DAGVTQSPTHLIKTRGQQVTLRCSPISGHKSVSWYQQVLGQGPQFIFQYYEKEERGRGNFPDRFSARQFPNYSSELNVNALLLGDSALYLCASSSQTDEQYFGPGTRLTVT.